This T cell receptor (beta chain) was sequenced during a study of CD8 T cells in ankylosing spondylitis. Study results and caveats: In ankylosing spondylitis patients, matched synovial fluid reportedly showed significant enrichment of disease-linked clones. Some motif variants were previously reported in reactive arthritis synovial fluid and blood. For ankylosing spondylitis blood, a TCR beta motif of 7 or 8 highly homologous variants appeared characteristic.

On this clonotype: Its antigen remains unidentified.

The J segment lost 3 bases and the V segment lost 3 bases, leaving 6 bases of the junction unmatched. The CDR3 is 15 residues long. Germline V gene sequence: CDR1 SGHTA, CDR2 FQGTGA. Researchers built TCR beta libraries using quantitative 5'-RACE with molecular barcodes. MiXCR, run by TCRdb on the 5' RACE reads, gives a single entry per CDR3 protein. This table holds roughly 150,000 distinct CDR3 sequences, approximately 9% found once. The source of this sequence is a female donor with ankylosing spondylitis or in good health (not recorded which). The rearrangement links TRBV7-3 to TRBJ2-7; 9 bases align to TRBD2. Input material: blood, either unsorted or a sorted T cell fraction (not recorded which). The CDR3 DNA follows: TGTGCCAGCAGCTTCGCTAGCGGGGCGGGCTACGAGCAGTACTTC. It translates to CASSFASGAGYEQYF. The full variable domain, with the rest looked up from reference TRBV7-3 and TRBJ2-7, is GAGVSQTPSNKVTEKGKYVELRCDPISGHTALYWYRQSLGQGPEFLIYFQGTGAADDSGLPNDRFFAVRPEGSVSTLKIQRTERGDSAVYLCASSFASGAGYEQYFGPGTRLTVT.